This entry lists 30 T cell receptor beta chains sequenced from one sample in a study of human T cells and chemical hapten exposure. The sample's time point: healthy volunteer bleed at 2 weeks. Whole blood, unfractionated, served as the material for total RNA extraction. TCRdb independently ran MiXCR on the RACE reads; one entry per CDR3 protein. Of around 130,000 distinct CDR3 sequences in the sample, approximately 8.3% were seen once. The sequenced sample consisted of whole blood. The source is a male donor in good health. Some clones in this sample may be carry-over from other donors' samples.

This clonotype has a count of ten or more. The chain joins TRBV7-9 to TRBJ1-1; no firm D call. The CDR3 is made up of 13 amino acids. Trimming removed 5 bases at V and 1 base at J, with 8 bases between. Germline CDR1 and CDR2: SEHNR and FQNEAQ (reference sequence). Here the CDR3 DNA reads TGTGCCAGCAGCGTAGGCCCGAACACTGAAGCTTTCTTT. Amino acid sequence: CASSVGPNTEAFF.

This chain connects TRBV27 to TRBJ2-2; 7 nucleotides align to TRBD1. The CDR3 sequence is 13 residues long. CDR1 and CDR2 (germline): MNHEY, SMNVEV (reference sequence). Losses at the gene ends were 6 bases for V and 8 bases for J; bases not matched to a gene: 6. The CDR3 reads CASRHTGEGELFF. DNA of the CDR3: TGTGCCAGCAGACATACAGGGGAGGGGGAGCTGTTTTTT.

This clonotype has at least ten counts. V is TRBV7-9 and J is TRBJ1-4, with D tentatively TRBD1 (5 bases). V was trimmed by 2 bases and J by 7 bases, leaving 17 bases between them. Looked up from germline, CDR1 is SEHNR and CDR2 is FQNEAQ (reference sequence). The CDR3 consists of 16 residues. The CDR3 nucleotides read TGTGCCAGCAGCTTACAAGCGGGGACCTGGGGTGAAAAACTGTTTTTT. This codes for CASSLQAGTWGEKLFF.

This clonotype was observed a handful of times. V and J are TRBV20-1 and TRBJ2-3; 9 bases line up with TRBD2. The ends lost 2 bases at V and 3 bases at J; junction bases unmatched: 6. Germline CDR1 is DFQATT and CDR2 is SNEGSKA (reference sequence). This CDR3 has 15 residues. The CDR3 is CSARRQRGDTDTQYF. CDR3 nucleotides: TGCAGTGCTAGAAGGCAGCGGGGGGATACAGATACGCAGTATTTT.

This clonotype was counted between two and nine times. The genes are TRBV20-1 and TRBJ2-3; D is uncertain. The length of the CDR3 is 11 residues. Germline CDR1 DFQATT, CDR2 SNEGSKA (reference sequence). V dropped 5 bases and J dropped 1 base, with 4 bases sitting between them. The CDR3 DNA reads TGCAGTGCTGGAGGCACAGATACGCAGTATTTT. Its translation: CSAGGTDTQYF.

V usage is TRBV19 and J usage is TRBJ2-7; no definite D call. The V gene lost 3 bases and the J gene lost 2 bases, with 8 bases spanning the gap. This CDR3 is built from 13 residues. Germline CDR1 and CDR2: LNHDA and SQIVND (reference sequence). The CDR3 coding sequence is TGTGCCAGTAGTATGCGGCAGGCCTACGAGCAGTACTTC. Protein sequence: CASSMRQAYEQYF.

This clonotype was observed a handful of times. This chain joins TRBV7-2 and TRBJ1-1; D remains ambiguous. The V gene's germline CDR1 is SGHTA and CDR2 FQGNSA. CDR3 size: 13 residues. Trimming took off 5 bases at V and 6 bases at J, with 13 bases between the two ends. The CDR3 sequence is CASSPASGSEAFF. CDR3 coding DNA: TGTGCCAGCAGCCCGGCCAGTGGCTCTGAAGCTTTCTTT.

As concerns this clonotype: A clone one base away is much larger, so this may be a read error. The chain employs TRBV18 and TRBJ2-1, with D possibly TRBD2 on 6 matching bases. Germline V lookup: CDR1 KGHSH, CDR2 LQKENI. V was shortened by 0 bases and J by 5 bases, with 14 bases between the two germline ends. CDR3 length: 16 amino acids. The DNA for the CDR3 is TGTGCCAGCTCACCACCGTCGGGGGTTACACACAATGAGCAGTTCTTC. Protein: CASSPPSGVTHNEQFF.

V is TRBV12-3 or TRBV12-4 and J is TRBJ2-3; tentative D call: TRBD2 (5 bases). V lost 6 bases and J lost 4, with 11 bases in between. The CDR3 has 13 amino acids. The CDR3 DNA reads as TGTGCCAGCAGGTGGACTTCGTCAGATACGCAGTATTTT. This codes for CASRWTSSDTQYF.

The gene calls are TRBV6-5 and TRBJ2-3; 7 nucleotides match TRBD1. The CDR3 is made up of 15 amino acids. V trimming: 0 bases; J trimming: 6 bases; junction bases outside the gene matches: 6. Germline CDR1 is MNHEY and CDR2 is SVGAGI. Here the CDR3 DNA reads TGTGCCAGCAGTTACTCGACAGGGATCCCCGATACGCAGTATTTT. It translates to CASSYSTGIPDTQYF.

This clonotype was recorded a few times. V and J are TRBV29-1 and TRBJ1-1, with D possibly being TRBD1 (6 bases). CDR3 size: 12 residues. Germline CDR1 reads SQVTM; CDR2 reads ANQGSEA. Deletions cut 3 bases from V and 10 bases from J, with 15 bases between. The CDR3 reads CSVDGGGGIAFF. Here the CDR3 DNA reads TGCAGCGTTGATGGAGGGGGAGGTATAGCTTTCTTT. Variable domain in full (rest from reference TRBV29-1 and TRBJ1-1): SAVISQKPSRDICQRGTSLTIQCQVDSQVTMMFWYRQQPGQSLTLIATANQGSEATYESGFVIDKFPISRPNLTFSTLTVSNMSPEDSSIYLCSVDGGGGIAFFGQGTRLTVV.

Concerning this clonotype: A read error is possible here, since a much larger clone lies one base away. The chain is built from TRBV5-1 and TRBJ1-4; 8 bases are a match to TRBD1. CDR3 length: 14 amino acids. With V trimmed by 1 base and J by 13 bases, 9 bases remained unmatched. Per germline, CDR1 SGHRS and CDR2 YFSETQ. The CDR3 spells CASSLRYGQGGLFF. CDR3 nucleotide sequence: TGCGCCAGCAGCTTGCGATACGGACAGGGTGGACTGTTTTTT.

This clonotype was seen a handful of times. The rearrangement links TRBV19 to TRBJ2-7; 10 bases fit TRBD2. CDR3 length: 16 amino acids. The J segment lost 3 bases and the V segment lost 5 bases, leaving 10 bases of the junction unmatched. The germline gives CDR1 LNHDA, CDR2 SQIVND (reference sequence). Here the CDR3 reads CASSLLPRTSGYEQYF. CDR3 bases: TGTGCCAGTAGTCTACTCCCCAGGACTAGCGGCTACGAGCAGTACTTC.

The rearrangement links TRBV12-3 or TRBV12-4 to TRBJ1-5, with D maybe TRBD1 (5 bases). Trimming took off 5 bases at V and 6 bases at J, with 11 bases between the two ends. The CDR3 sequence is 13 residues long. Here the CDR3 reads CASSAGRTQPQHF. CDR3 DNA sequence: TGTGCCAGCAGTGCGGGACGTACTCAGCCCCAGCATTTT.

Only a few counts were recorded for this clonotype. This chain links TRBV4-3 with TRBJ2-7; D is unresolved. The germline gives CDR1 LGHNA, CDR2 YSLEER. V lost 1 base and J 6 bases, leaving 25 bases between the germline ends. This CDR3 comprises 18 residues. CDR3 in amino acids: CASSQGFSLGPRESEQYF. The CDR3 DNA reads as TGCGCCAGCAGCCAAGGATTTTCATTAGGGCCCAGAGAGTCCGAGCAGTACTTC.

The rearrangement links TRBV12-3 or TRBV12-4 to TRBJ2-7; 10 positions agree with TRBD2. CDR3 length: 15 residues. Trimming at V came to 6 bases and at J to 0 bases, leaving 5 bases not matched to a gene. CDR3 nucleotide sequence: TGTGCCAGCAGCATCCTAGCGGGGGCCTCCTACGAGCAGTACTTC. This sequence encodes CASSILAGASYEQYF.

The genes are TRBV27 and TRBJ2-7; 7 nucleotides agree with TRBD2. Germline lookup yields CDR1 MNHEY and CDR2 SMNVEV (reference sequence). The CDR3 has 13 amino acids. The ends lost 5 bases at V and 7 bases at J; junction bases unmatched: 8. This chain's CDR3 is CASSPGWGGEQYF. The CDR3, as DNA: TGTGCCAGCAGTCCCGGTTGGGGGGGTGAGCAGTACTTC.

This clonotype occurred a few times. In DNA, the CDR3 is TGTGCCAGCAGCTCCCTAGCGGGGAGCTCCTACAATGAGCAGTTCTTC. It codes for CASSSLAGSSYNEQFF. This chain connects TRBV5-6 to TRBJ2-1; 9 positions match TRBD2. From germline, CDR1 is SGHDT and CDR2 YYEEEE. This CDR3 contains 16 residues. V shed 3 bases, J shed 0 bases, and the junction held 4 bases outside the gene matches.

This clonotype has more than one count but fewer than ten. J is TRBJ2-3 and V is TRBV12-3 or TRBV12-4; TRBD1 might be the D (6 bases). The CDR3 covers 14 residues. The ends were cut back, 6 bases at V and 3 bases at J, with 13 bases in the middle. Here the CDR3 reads CASSTRQDTDTQYF. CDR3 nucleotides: TGTGCCAGCAGCACCAGACAGGATACAGATACGCAGTATTTT.

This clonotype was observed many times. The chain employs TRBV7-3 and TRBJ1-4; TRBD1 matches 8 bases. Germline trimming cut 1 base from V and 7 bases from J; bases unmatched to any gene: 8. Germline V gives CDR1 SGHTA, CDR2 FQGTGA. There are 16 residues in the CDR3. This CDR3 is CASSLITGGRSEKLFF. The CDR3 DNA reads TGTGCCAGCAGCTTAATAACAGGGGGGCGAAGTGAAAAACTGTTTTTT.

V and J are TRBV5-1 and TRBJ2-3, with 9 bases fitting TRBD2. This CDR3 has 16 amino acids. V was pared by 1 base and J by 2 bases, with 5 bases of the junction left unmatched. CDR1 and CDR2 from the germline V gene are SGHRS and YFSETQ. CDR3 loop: CASSLLSGRLTDTQYF. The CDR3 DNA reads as TGCGCCAGCAGCTTGCTTAGCGGGAGACTCACAGATACGCAGTATTTT.

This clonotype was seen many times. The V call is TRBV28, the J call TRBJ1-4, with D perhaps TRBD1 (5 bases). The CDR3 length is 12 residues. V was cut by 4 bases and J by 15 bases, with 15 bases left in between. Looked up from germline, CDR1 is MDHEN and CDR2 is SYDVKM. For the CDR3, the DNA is TGTGCCAGCAGTTCGCAGGGCCGGGGGGTGTTTTTT. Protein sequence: CASSSQGRGVFF. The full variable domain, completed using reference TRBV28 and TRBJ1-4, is DVKVTQSSRYLVKRTGEKVFLECVQDMDHENMFWYRQDPGLGLRLIYFSYDVKMKEKGDIPEGYSVSREKKERFSLILESASTNQTSMYLCASSSQGRGVFFGSGTQLSVL.

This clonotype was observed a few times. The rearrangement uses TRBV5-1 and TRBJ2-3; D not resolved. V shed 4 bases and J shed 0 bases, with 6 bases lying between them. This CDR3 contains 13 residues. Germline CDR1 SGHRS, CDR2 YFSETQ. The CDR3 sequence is CASSTSSTDTQYF. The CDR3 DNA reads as TGCGCCAGCAGCACCTCTAGCACAGATACGCAGTATTTT.

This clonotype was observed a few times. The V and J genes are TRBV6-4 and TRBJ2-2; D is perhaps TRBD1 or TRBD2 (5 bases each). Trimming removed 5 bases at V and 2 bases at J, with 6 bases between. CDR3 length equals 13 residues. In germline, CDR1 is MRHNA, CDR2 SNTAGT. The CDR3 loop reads CASSRDNTGELFF. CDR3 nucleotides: TGTGCCAGCAGTCGGGACAACACCGGGGAGCTGTTTTTT.

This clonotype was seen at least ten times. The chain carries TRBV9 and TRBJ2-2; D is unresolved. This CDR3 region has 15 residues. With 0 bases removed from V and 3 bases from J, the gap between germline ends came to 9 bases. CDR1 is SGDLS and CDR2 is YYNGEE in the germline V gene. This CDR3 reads CASSVEGSDTGELFF. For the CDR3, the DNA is TGTGCCAGCAGCGTAGAAGGCTCCGACACCGGGGAGCTGTTTTTT.

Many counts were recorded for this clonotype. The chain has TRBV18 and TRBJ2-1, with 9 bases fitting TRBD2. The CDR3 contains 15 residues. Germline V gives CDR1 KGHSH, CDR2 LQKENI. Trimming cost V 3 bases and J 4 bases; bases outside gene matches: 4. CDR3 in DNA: TGTGCCAGCTCACCTAGCGGGAGTCTGTACAATGAGCAGTTCTTC. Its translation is CASSPSGSLYNEQFF.

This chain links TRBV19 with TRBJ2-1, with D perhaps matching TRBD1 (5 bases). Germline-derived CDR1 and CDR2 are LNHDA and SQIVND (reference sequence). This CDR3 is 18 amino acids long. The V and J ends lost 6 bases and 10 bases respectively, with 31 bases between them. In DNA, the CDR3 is TGTGCCAGTAGACAAATCCCGTATAAGGGCCGCAATACAGGCGAGCAGTTCTTC. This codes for CASRQIPYKGRNTGEQFF.

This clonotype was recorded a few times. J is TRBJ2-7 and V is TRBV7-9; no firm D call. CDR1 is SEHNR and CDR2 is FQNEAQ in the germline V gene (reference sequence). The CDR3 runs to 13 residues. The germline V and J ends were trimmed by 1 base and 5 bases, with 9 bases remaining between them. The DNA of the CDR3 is TGTGCCAGCAGCTTAGGGGTCCGAGACGAGCAGTACTTC. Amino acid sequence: CASSLGVRDEQYF.

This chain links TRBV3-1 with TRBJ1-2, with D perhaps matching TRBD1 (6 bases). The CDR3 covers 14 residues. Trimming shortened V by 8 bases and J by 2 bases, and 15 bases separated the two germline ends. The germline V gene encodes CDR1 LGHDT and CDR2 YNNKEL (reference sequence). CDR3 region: CASGWTATNYGYTF. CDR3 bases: TGTGCCAGCGGGTGGACAGCGACGAACTATGGCTACACCTTC.

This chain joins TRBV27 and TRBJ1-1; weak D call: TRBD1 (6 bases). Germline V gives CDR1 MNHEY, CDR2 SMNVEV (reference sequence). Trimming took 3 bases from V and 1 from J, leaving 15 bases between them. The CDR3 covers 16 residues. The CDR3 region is CASSFSPGAWNTEAFF. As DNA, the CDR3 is TGTGCCAGCAGTTTTTCCCCAGGGGCGTGGAACACTGAAGCTTTCTTT.